A single sample is the source of the 25 T cell receptor beta chains below, sequenced in a study of blood T cell repertoires in COVID-19. The protocol was immunoSEQ multiplex PCR, while the TCRdb copy is restricted to in-frame clones and leaves out a portion. The table has fewer than 200,000 clones, less than 85% seen once; the top ten hold 4% to 6.5%. The sample consisted of PBMCs or T cells enriched from blood (not recorded which). These receptors all stem from a woman in her fifties or sixties with acute COVID-19.

This clone occurred once. This chain connects TRBV7-8 to TRBJ2-7, with TRBD2 as a possible D gene (5 bases). The V gene's germline CDR1 is SGHVS and CDR2 FQNEAQ. The CDR3 is made up of 13 amino acids. V lost 0 bases and J lost 7, with 10 bases in between. Here the CDR3 reads CASSLAQRGEQYV. CDR3 DNA sequence: TGTGCCAGCAGCTTAGCGCAGCGAGGGGAGCAGTACGTC.

V is TRBV7-2 and J is TRBJ2-1, with 13 nucleotides matching TRBD2. The V gene's germline CDR1 is SGHTA and CDR2 FQGNSA. There are 15 residues in the CDR3. With 3 bases clipped from V and 10 bases from J, the junction kept 6 bases outside the gene matches. The CDR3 reads CASSFGTSGVGEQFF. The CDR3 nucleotides read TGTGCCAGCAGCTTCGGGACTAGCGGGGTGGGGGAGCAGTTCTTC.

The chain uses TRBV7-9 and TRBJ1-2; D unclear. The CDR3 consists of 14 residues. V was pared by 5 bases and J by 4 bases, with 14 bases between. Germline V gene sequence: CDR1 SEHNR, CDR2 FQNEAQ (reference sequence). CDR3 sequence (DNA): TGTGCCAGCAGCCCGAAATCCGGTTTCTATGGCTACACCTTC. Residues: CASSPKSGFYGYTF.

The CDR3 region is CASSDGGSAPLHF. DNA of the CDR3: TGTGCCAGCAGCGATGGGGGGAGTGCACCCCTCCACTTT. The chain recombines TRBV6-2 or TRBV6-3 with TRBJ1-6, with D perhaps matching TRBD1 (5 bases). Germline lookup yields CDR1 MNHEY and CDR2 SVGEGT. The CDR3 covers 13 residues. Deletions cut 6 bases from V and 11 bases from J, with 14 bases between.

This chain connects TRBV6-2 or TRBV6-3 to TRBJ2-5; D perhaps matches TRBD2 (6 bases). Germline V lookup: CDR1 MNHEY, CDR2 SVGEGT. The ends were cut back, 5 bases at V and 2 bases at J, with 12 bases in the middle. The CDR3 loop spans 14 amino acids. The CDR3 DNA reads as TGTGCCAGCAGTGGTTGGGGGGAACAAGAGACCCAGTACTTC. It translates to CASSGWGEQETQYF.

This clone has a handful of counts. The genes are TRBV4-3 and TRBJ2-1; TRBD1 might be the D (7 bases). The CDR3 spans 13 residues. Trimming removed 4 bases from V and 5 bases from J, with 9 bases in between. Per germline, CDR1 LGHNA and CDR2 YSLEER. The CDR3: CASSPRGDNEQFF. The CDR3 DNA reads as TGCGCCAGCAGCCCCAGGGGGGACAATGAGCAGTTCTTC.

J is TRBJ2-3 and V is TRBV5-1; 9 positions agree with TRBD2. Looked up from germline, CDR1 is SGHRS and CDR2 is YFSETQ. The CDR3 contains 17 residues. The J segment lost 1 base and the V segment lost 0 bases, leaving 6 bases of the junction unmatched. The CDR3 loop is CASSLAGLATGTDTQYF. The CDR3 DNA follows: TGCGCCAGCAGCTTGGCGGGACTAGCCACCGGCACAGATACGCAGTATTTT.

The chain has TRBV18 and TRBJ1-5; a weak D match, TRBD1 (5 bases). The CDR3 extends over 17 amino acids. V was clipped by 4 bases and J by 7 bases, with 23 bases between them. Germline CDR1 is KGHSH and CDR2 is LQKENI. This CDR3 reads CASSLLRPRGAQQPQHF. In DNA form, the CDR3 reads TGTGCCAGCTCACTACTTAGACCACGTGGGGCACAACAGCCCCAGCATTTT.

The chain has TRBV19 and TRBJ2-1, with 12 bases identical to TRBD2. The V segment lost 6 bases and the J segment 8 bases; nucleotides outside the gene matches: 14. The CDR3 totals 17 residues. CDR1 is LNHDA and CDR2 is SQIVND in the germline V gene (reference sequence). CDR3 in DNA: TGTGCCAGTAGCTTCATCTCTAGCGGGAGGGCCCCGTATGAGCAGTTCTTC. Protein product: CASSFISSGRAPYEQFF.

V gene TRBV7-9 combines with J gene TRBJ2-3; 8 bases are a match to TRBD2. The CDR3 has 16 residues. Germline trimming cut 3 bases from V and 0 bases from J; bases unmatched to any gene: 5. The germline V gene encodes CDR1 SEHNR and CDR2 FQNEAQ (reference sequence). DNA of the CDR3: TGTGCCAGCAGCTTGAATAGCGGGGTCAGCACAGATACGCAGTATTTT. Its translation: CASSLNSGVSTDTQYF.

This chain joins TRBV3-1 (or the pseudogene TRBV3-2) and TRBJ2-6, with a tentative D call TRBD1 (6 bases). V was cut by 0 bases and J by 0 bases, with 6 bases left in between. Germline CDR1 is LGHDT and CDR2 is YNNKEL (reference sequence). This CDR3 region has 16 residues. The DNA of the CDR3 is TGTGCCAGCAGCCAAGAAGGGGGCTCTGGGGCCAACGTCCTGACTTTC. This encodes CASSQEGGSGANVLTF.

This rearrangement joins TRBV28 to TRBJ2-7; TRBD2 matches 9 bases. There are 16 residues in the CDR3. CDR1 is MDHEN, CDR2 SYDVKM, per germline. Trimming at V came to 7 bases and at J to 1 base, leaving 11 bases not matched to a gene. CDR3 nucleotides: TGTGCCAGCACCCCCTCGGCGGGGGGGCTGTCCTACGAGCAGTACGTC. It is translated as CASTPSAGGLSYEQYV.

The V gene is TRBV19, the J gene TRBJ1-2, with TRBD1 matching over 11 bases. This CDR3 contains 13 residues. V lost 6 bases and J lost 4; bases outside the gene matches: 1. Germline assignment: CDR1 LNHDA and CDR2 SQIVND (reference sequence). The CDR3 nucleotides read TGTGCCAGTAGGGGACAGGGGGTCTATGGCTACACCTTC. The encoded protein is CASRGQGVYGYTF.

This rearrangement joins TRBV25-1 to TRBJ1-6; 7 positions match TRBD1. Germline V gene data show CDR1 as MGHDK and CDR2 as SYGVNS. V lost 6 bases, J lost 8 bases, and 10 bases stayed unmatched. The CDR3 consists of 15 residues. The CDR3 protein is CASSQTGLRDSPLHF. The CDR3 DNA sequence: TGTGCCAGCAGCCAGACAGGGTTGAGGGATTCACCCCTCCACTTT.

The chain recombines TRBV14 with TRBJ2-2; D possibly corresponds to TRBD2 (6 bases). Germline V gives CDR1 SGHDN, CDR2 FVKESK. The CDR3 contains 12 residues. V lost 9 bases, J lost 8 bases, and 13 bases lay in between. CDR3 DNA sequence: TGTGCCAGAGAGACTAGGCGGGGGGAGCTGTTTTTT. Translation gives CARETRRGELFF.

The V call is TRBV9, the J call TRBJ2-3, with 13 bases identical to TRBD2. The ends lost 7 bases at V and 1 base at J; junction bases unmatched: 6. The CDR3 loop spans 16 amino acids. The germline V gene has CDR1 SGDLS and CDR2 YYNGEE. In DNA form, the CDR3 reads TGTGCCAGCGGAGGAACTAGCGGGGGGGGCACAGATACGCAGTATTTT. This encodes CASGGTSGGGTDTQYF.

This clone was seen just once. The chain links TRBV2 to TRBJ1-2; D ambiguous. V lost 2 bases and J 4 bases, leaving 8 bases between the germline ends. The germline gives CDR1 SNHLY, CDR2 FYNNEI. The CDR3 covers 13 residues. As DNA, the CDR3 is TGTGCCAGCAGTGAAAATATCAGCTATGGCTACACCTTC. Translating it yields CASSENISYGYTF.

The chain joins TRBV5-5 to TRBJ2-2; possible D gene TRBD1, 6 bases. From germline, CDR1 is SGHKS and CDR2 YYEKEE (reference sequence). This CDR3 has 16 amino acids. Trimming pared 0 bases from V and 1 base from J, leaving 10 bases between. The CDR3: CASSLVPTGNTGELFF. The CDR3 nucleotides read TGTGCCAGCAGCTTGGTCCCGACAGGGAACACCGGGGAGCTGTTTTTT.

The chain carries TRBV9 and TRBJ2-5, with TRBD2 matching 11 bases. With 3 bases clipped from V and 5 bases from J, the junction kept 6 bases outside the gene matches. CDR1 SGDLS and CDR2 YYNGEE come from the germline V gene. There are 15 residues in the CDR3. The CDR3 loop reads CASSGSGGAGETQYF. CDR3 bases: TGTGCCAGCAGCGGTAGCGGGGGGGCCGGGGAGACCCAGTACTTC.

The chain recombines TRBV4-1 with TRBJ1-2; D is ambiguous. The V and J ends lost 2 bases and 5 bases respectively, with 18 bases between them. The CDR3 length is 16 residues. The V gene's germline CDR1 is MGHRA and CDR2 YSYEKL. The CDR3 protein is CASSQPRRAKSYGYTF. In DNA form, the CDR3 reads TGCGCCAGCAGCCAACCCCGGAGGGCAAAGAGTTATGGCTACACCTTC.

This clone has more than one count but fewer than ten. The sample contains more than one DNA sequence encoding this CDR3. The J gene is TRBJ2-1, the V gene TRBV9; no firm D call. The CDR3 contains 14 residues. Trimming removed 2 bases from V and 2 bases from J, with 8 bases in between. Germline V gene data show CDR1 as SGDLS and CDR2 as YYNGEE. CDR3 bases: TGTGCCAGCAGCGTGGGCGACACCTACAATGAGCAGTTCTTC. Residues: CASSVGDTYNEQFF.

V is TRBV19 and J is TRBJ1-1; D is unresolved. Trimming took off 7 bases at V and 1 base at J, with 13 bases between the two ends. The CDR3 extends over 14 amino acids. CDR1 and CDR2 (germline): LNHDA, SQIVND (reference sequence). The DNA of the CDR3 is TGTGCCAGTAAGGCGGAATATCAGAACACTGAAGCTTTCTTT. Translation: CASKAEYQNTEAFF.

This chain joins TRBV14 and TRBJ2-7; D possibly corresponds to TRBD1 (5 bases). The CDR3 has 15 amino acids. CDR1 is SGHDN, CDR2 FVKESK, per germline. The ends were cut back, 1 base at V and 7 bases at J, with 17 bases in the middle. The CDR3 nucleotides are TGTGCCAGCAGCCAAGTACAGGTGGTAACGAGAGAGCAGTACTTC. It specifies CASSQVQVVTREQYF.

The V call is TRBV4-2, the J call TRBJ2-7; TRBD2 is a possible D gene (6 bases). CDR1 and CDR2 from the germline V gene are LGHNA and YNFKEQ. The CDR3 is 15 amino acids. V lost 0 bases and J 3 bases, leaving 12 bases between the germline ends. The DNA for the CDR3 is TGTGCCAGCAGCCAAGATTCGCGGGACGGCTACGAGCAGTACTTC. Translation: CASSQDSRDGYEQYF.

This clone was seen only a few times. The chain recombines TRBV11-1 with TRBJ1-2, with 8 bases aligning to TRBD1. Germline V gene data show CDR1 as SGHAT and CDR2 as FQDESV (reference sequence). The J segment lost 11 bases and the V segment lost 4 bases, leaving 9 bases of the junction unmatched. This CDR3 has 13 residues. The DNA of the CDR3 is TGTGCCAGCAGCTCACGGGACAGGATAAATTACACCTTC. Its protein is CASSSRDRINYTF.